The 31 T cell receptor beta chains presented below share a single source sample, sequenced in a study of CXCR3-negative and CXCR3-positive naive CD8 T cells. Whole-study results and caveats: Naive cells positive for CXCR3 carried more hydrophobic TRB CDR3s than CXCR3-negative ones.

5' RACE with UMI labels generated the TRB cDNA libraries. TCRdb reworked the 5' RACE reads into one entry per CDR3 protein, no DNA. The sample includes 85,000 to 130,000 distinct CDR3 sequences. What these receptors recognize is not known. The specimen was naive CXCR3+ CD8+ T cells from blood. Subset denoted: CD45RO-CCR7+CD27+CD95- naive CD8+ T cells expressing CXCR3 (TNR3+). Receptor source: a human donor in good health. Some clones in this sample may be carry-over from other donors' samples.

The chain combines TRBV6-6 with TRBJ2-5. This CDR3 contains 14 residues. Germline CDR1 reads MNHNY; CDR2 reads SVGAGI (reference sequence). This CDR3 reads CASSYTHIQETQYF.

This CDR3 is CASSLPGLPNF. The chain combines TRBV21-1 with TRBJ2-5; checking the TCRdb D call of TRBD2 is not possible without DNA. TRBV21-1 is described as a pseudogene. The CDR3 extends over 11 amino acids.

The chain links TRBV7-9 to TRBJ2-3; TCRdb names TRBD2, which stays unverified in the absence of DNA. The CDR3 has 12 residues. Germline V CDR1 and CDR2: SEHNR, FQNEAQ (reference sequence). The CDR3 sequence is CASSWESDTQYF. Combining the CDR3 with reference TRBV7-9 and TRBJ2-3 gives the whole variable domain DTGVSQNPRHKITKRGQNVTFRCDPISEHNRLYWYRQTLGQGPEFLTYFQNEAQLEKSRLLSDRFSAERPKGSFSTLEIQRTEQGDSAMYLCASSWESDTQYFGPGTRLTVL.

The rearrangement uses TRBV29-1 and TRBJ2-2. Germline CDR1 reads SQVTM; CDR2 reads ANQGSEA. The CDR3 is 14 amino acids. CDR3 region: CSVEGATGTGELFF.

The chain is built from TRBV6-2 or TRBV6-3 and TRBJ2-5; there is no DNA to check the TCRdb D call of TRBD1. The CDR3 loop spans 18 amino acids. Germline V CDR1 and CDR2: MNHEY, SVGEGT. CDR3 sequence: CATKQPGQAHGGQETQYF.

The rearrangement links TRBV7-6 to TRBJ2-7. The CDR3 is made up of 16 amino acids. Germline assignment: CDR1 SGHVS and CDR2 FNYEAQ. CDR3 amino acids: CASSLAQTFLSYEQYF.

The chain combines TRBV29-1 with TRBJ1-5; TCRdb designates TRBD1, a call that cannot be tested without DNA. CDR1 is SQVTM, CDR2 ANQGSEA, per germline. This CDR3 region has 12 residues. CDR3 region: CSGRQGDQPQHF.

The V and J genes are TRBV7-2 and TRBJ2-7. Germline assignment: CDR1 SGHTA and CDR2 FQGNSA. The CDR3 loop spans 13 amino acids. This chain's CDR3 is CASSLALTYEQYF. The full variable domain, rest sourced from reference TRBV7-2 and TRBJ2-7, is GAGVSQSPSNKVTEKGKDVELRCDPISGHTALYWYRQSLGQGLEFLIYFQGNSAPDKSGLPSDRFSAERTGGSVSTLTIQRTQQEDSAVYLCASSLALTYEQYFGPGTRLTVT.

The chain recombines TRBV29-1 with TRBJ2-2; TCRdb lists TRBD1, though no DNA is available to test this call. The CDR3 extends over 13 amino acids. Germline V gene lookup returns CDR1 SQVTM and CDR2 ANQGSEA. The CDR3 region is CSVRDTFTGELFF.

This chain connects TRBV9 to TRBJ2-5; as DNA is missing, the TRBD1 call by TCRdb cannot be tested. The CDR3 has 16 residues. CDR1 and CDR2 (germline): SGDLS, YYNGEE. CDR3 in amino acids: CASSPGQGAIRETQYF.

The chain recombines TRBV29-1 with TRBJ2-1; TCRdb outputs TRBD2, but without DNA this stays unchecked. Germline-derived CDR1 and CDR2 are SQVTM and ANQGSEA. CDR3 size: 14 residues. CDR3 region: CSVEKVGLSNEQFF.

V is TRBV30 and J is TRBJ1-1; as DNA is missing, the TRBD1 call by TCRdb cannot be tested. CDR3 length: 14 residues. Germline values: CDR1 GTSNPN, CDR2 SVGIG (reference sequence). The CDR3 spells CAWTDWTARTEAFF.

The genes are TRBV5-1 and TRBJ2-7; absent DNA, TCRdb's TRBD1 call cannot be checked. Per germline, CDR1 SGHRS and CDR2 YFSETQ. The CDR3 has 15 residues. CDR3: CASSPEGWGGDEQYF.

The chain recombines TRBV7-8 with TRBJ1-2; TCRdb's D gene call, TRBD1, goes unchecked for lack of DNA. This CDR3 has 11 amino acids. Germline CDR1 reads SGHVS; CDR2 reads FQNEAQ. The CDR3 loop reads CASSPGDGYTF.

The rearrangement joins TRBV29-1 to TRBJ2-1; TCRdb's D call, TRBD1, is unchecked because there is no DNA. In germline, CDR1 is SQVTM, CDR2 ANQGSEA. CDR3 length: 14 residues. CDR3 loop: CSVGGHKLYNEQFF.

This chain joins TRBV4-1 and TRBJ2-7; TCRdb proposes TRBD1, but this gene call is untestable without DNA. Germline assignment: CDR1 MGHRA and CDR2 YSYEKL. CDR3 length: 15 amino acids. Here the CDR3 reads CASSPAGQGPYEQYF.

The chain links TRBV10-3 to TRBJ2-1; lacking DNA, the TRBD2 call made by TCRdb goes unchecked. There are 16 residues in the CDR3. Germline V gene lookup returns CDR1 ENHRY and CDR2 SYGVKD. The CDR3 loop is CAISGTSGRSYNEQFF.

The chain links TRBV4-3 to TRBJ2-7; TCRdb designates TRBD1, a call that cannot be tested without DNA. The germline CDR1 and CDR2 sequences are LGHNA and YSLEER. The CDR3 runs 16 residues. CDR3: CASSQATGQGTYEQYF.

The chain has TRBV7-9 and TRBJ2-1; the TCRdb D gene call, TRBD1, has no DNA to confirm it. Germline lookup yields CDR1 SEHNR and CDR2 FQNEAQ (reference sequence). The CDR3 consists of 13 residues. CDR3 loop: CASIPPGGNEQFF.

This chain links TRBV20-1 with TRBJ2-3; without DNA, the TCRdb call of TRBD1 cannot be checked. The germline V gene has CDR1 DFQATT and CDR2 SNEGSKA (reference sequence). CDR3 size: 17 residues. The chain's CDR3 is CSARSLAGTKSTDTQYF.

The V gene is TRBV5-6, the J gene TRBJ2-1. This CDR3 has 13 amino acids. Per germline, CDR1 SGHDT and CDR2 YYEEEE. The CDR3 spells CASSVVGYNEQFF. Filled out from reference TRBV5-6 and TRBJ2-1, the complete variable domain reads DAGVTQSPTHLIKTRGQQVTLRCSPKSGHDTVSWYQQALGQGPQFIFQYYEEEERQRGNFPDRFSGHQFPNYSSELNVNALLLGDSALYLCASSVVGYNEQFFGPGTRLTVL.

The V gene is TRBV12-3 or TRBV12-4, the J gene TRBJ1-4. The CDR3 sequence is 13 residues long. The CDR3 loop is CASSRRTNEKLFF.

This rearrangement joins TRBV5-1 to TRBJ2-2; TCRdb calls TRBD2, which cannot be checked without DNA. CDR3 length: 17 amino acids. Germline V CDR1 and CDR2: SGHRS, YFSETQ. CDR3 in amino acids: CASSLASPPVDTGELFF.

The rearrangement links TRBV27 to TRBJ2-3; no DNA is available, so the TRBD2 call from TCRdb remains unchecked. The CDR3 is 16 residues long. Germline V gives CDR1 MNHEY, CDR2 SMNVEV (reference sequence). This chain's CDR3 is CASSLSPGGAADTQYF.

CDR3 in amino acids: CASSSRDRSYNEQFF. The genes are TRBV7-9 and TRBJ2-1; TCRdb's D gene call, TRBD1, goes unchecked for lack of DNA. The CDR3 sequence is 15 residues long. Germline V gene data show CDR1 as SEHNR and CDR2 as FQNEAQ (reference sequence).

This chain connects TRBV11-3 to TRBJ2-2; TCRdb picks TRBD1, but there is no DNA to check that call. Per germline, CDR1 SGHNT and CDR2 YENEEA. This CDR3 is 12 amino acids long. The CDR3 loop is CASARGDGELFF.

This rearrangement joins TRBV6-6 to TRBJ1-1; the D gene TCRdb calls, TRBD1, cannot be checked with no DNA. Per the germline V gene, CDR1 is MNHNY and CDR2 is SVGAGI (reference sequence). The CDR3 contains 14 residues. The CDR3 reads CASSYLDRGTEAFF.

This CDR3 is CASSYSTGELFF. The chain couples TRBV7-2 to TRBJ2-2. Germline CDR1 is SGHTA and CDR2 is FQGNSA. The CDR3 spans 12 residues.

The rearrangement uses TRBV27 and TRBJ2-7; TCRdb's assignment of TRBD1 cannot be checked, as there is no DNA. Germline V gene data show CDR1 as MNHEY and CDR2 as SMNVEV (reference sequence). The CDR3 length is 14 residues. CDR3 amino acids: CASKPIGTGYEQYF.

The CDR3 spells CASSTGQEGDEQYF. This chain uses TRBV5-1 with TRBJ2-7; TCRdb's D call, TRBD1, is unchecked because there is no DNA. The CDR3 loop spans 14 amino acids. Looked up from germline, CDR1 is SGHRS and CDR2 is YFSETQ.

This chain connects TRBV29-1 to TRBJ2-1; there is no DNA to check the TCRdb D call of TRBD1. The CDR3 runs 11 residues. Germline CDR1 SQVTM, CDR2 ANQGSEA. This CDR3 reads CSVARDNEQFF.